One sample yielded the 21 T cell receptor beta chains listed below, sequenced in a study of blood T cell repertoires in COVID-19. TCRdb keeps only in-frame clones here, not all; method: immunoSEQ multiplex PCR. The sample lists 200,000 to 300,000 clones; approximately 81% were seen once. The sequenced material came from peripheral blood. The receptor set was obtained from a man in his 60s with acute or convalescent COVID-19.

The chain employs TRBV6-5 and TRBJ2-2; 8 bases are shared with TRBD1. Trimming at V came to 6 bases and at J to 3 bases, leaving 6 bases not matched to a gene. The CDR3 is 15 residues long. From germline, CDR1 is MNHEY and CDR2 SVGAGI. DNA of the CDR3: TGTGCCAGCAGGGGACAGGAAACTCACACCGGGGAGCTGTTTTTT. Amino acids: CASRGQETHTGELFF.

CDR3 protein: CASSIPGLTTYEQYF. DNA of the CDR3: TGTGCCAGCTCAATTCCGGGACTCACAACCTACGAGCAGTACTTC. The rearrangement links TRBV18 to TRBJ2-7, with D perhaps matching TRBD2 (6 bases). CDR3 length: 15 amino acids. V lost 5 bases to trimming and J lost 2 bases, with 16 bases between them. Per the germline V gene, CDR1 is KGHSH and CDR2 is LQKENI.

DNA for the CDR3: TGTGCCAGCAGTTTTGCAGGGACAACTAATGAAAAACTGTTTTTT. Residues: CASSFAGTTNEKLFF. This chain connects TRBV28 to TRBJ1-4; maybe TRBD1 (5 bases). CDR3 length: 15 residues. The V end lost 3 bases, the J end lost 0 bases, and 8 bases lay between the germline ends. CDR1 and CDR2 (germline): MDHEN, SYDVKM.

The V call is TRBV6-1, the J call TRBJ1-5, with a tentative D call TRBD1 (6 bases). Between the trimmed V and J ends, which lost 1 base and 10 bases, there was a span of 17 bases. CDR1 and CDR2 from the germline V gene are MNHNS and SASEGT. The CDR3 length is 15 residues. DNA for the CDR3: TGTGCCAGCAGTGAAGGGGGCAGGGGCCTCACTCCCCAGCATTTT. Its translation: CASSEGGRGLTPQHF.

The chain joins TRBV4-1 to TRBJ2-7, with TRBD2 identical over 9 bases. This CDR3 spans 16 amino acids. The J segment lost 5 bases and the V segment lost 0 bases, leaving 8 bases of the junction unmatched. Per the germline V gene, CDR1 is MGHRA and CDR2 is YSYEKL. CDR3 residues: CASSQDPPLAGHEQYF. The CDR3 coding sequence is TGCGCCAGCAGCCAAGACCCCCCACTAGCGGGCCACGAGCAGTACTTC.

The chain recombines TRBV6-6 with TRBJ2-2, with 9 bases fitting TRBD1. Per the germline V gene, CDR1 is MNHNY and CDR2 is SVGAGI (reference sequence). The CDR3 has 13 residues. Germline trimming cut 6 bases from V and 4 bases from J; bases unmatched to any gene: 0. The CDR3 protein is CASRQGATGELFF. CDR3 nucleotides: TGTGCCAGCAGACAGGGGGCCACCGGGGAGCTGTTTTTT.

This clone showed up just once. The CDR3 spells CASSLASAGYQETQYF. The DNA of the CDR3 is TGTGCCAGCAGCTTAGCGTCGGCAGGGTACCAAGAGACCCAGTACTTC. The V call is TRBV7-6, the J call TRBJ2-5; D is possibly TRBD1 (5 bases). The V gene's germline CDR1 is SGHVS and CDR2 FNYEAQ. V was clipped by 0 bases and J by 0 bases, with 11 bases between them. The CDR3 is made up of 16 amino acids.

The chain links TRBV27 to TRBJ2-1; a weak D match, TRBD2 (5 bases). Germline V gene lookup returns CDR1 MNHEY and CDR2 SMNVEV (reference sequence). Deletions cut 3 bases from V and 8 bases from J, with 20 bases between. The CDR3 spans 16 residues. CDR3 coding DNA: TGTGCCAGCAGTTTCCGAGGGTTGTCATCTAAATATGAGCAGTTCTTC. Amino acid sequence: CASSFRGLSSKYEQFF.

The V call is TRBV3-1 (or the pseudogene TRBV3-2), the J call TRBJ2-7; unclear D gene. The CDR3 consists of 14 residues. The germline gives CDR1 LGHDT, CDR2 YNNKEL (reference sequence). V lost 2 bases and J lost 2, with 10 bases in between. This chain's CDR3 is CASSQSPGAYEQYF. DNA of the CDR3: TGTGCCAGCAGCCAATCGCCCGGAGCCTACGAGCAGTACTTC.

This clone was picked up one time. Here the CDR3 DNA reads TGCGCCAGCAGCTTGGGGGCAGGGGGCCGCTTCTACGAGCAGTACTTC. This gives the protein CASSLGAGGRFYEQYF. The J gene is TRBJ2-7, the V gene TRBV5-1; 8 nucleotides match TRBD1. The CDR3 is made up of 16 amino acids. Losses at the gene ends were 0 bases for V and 3 bases for J; bases not matched to a gene: 8. The V gene's germline CDR1 is SGHRS and CDR2 YFSETQ.

V and J are TRBV11-2 and TRBJ2-1; no clear D gene. Germline V lookup: CDR1 SGHAT, CDR2 FQNNGV. V was clipped by 0 bases and J by 15 bases, with 12 bases between them. This CDR3 spans 12 amino acids. CDR3 sequence reads: CASSLDGLLRFF. CDR3 DNA: TGTGCCAGCAGCTTAGATGGCTTATTACGGTTCTTC.

The J gene is TRBJ1-2, the V gene TRBV6-5; D remains ambiguous. CDR3 length equals 12 residues. V shed 2 bases and J shed 8 bases, with 9 bases lying between them. Germline CDR1 is MNHEY and CDR2 is SVGAGI. CDR3: CASSYRGGGYTF. The CDR3 DNA sequence: TGTGCCAGCAGTTACCGGGGAGGCGGCTACACCTTC.

The rearrangement joins TRBV5-1 to TRBJ2-7; the match to TRBD2 covers 7 bases. CDR1 is SGHRS and CDR2 is YFSETQ in the germline V gene. The J segment lost 5 bases and the V segment lost 3 bases, leaving 5 bases of the junction unmatched. This CDR3 is 13 amino acids long. In DNA, the CDR3 is TGCGCCAGCAGCTCGGGAGGTGTCAACGAGCAGTACTTC. Translation: CASSSGGVNEQYF.

This clone was picked up a small number of times. This chain connects TRBV3-1 (or the pseudogene TRBV3-2) to TRBJ1-1, with 11 positions matching TRBD1. J lost 10 bases, V lost 5 bases, and 9 bases had no gene match. The CDR3 loop spans 14 amino acids. Germline CDR1 and CDR2: LGHDT and YNNKEL (reference sequence). CDR3: CASSTGQGAQPAFF. CDR3 bases: TGTGCCAGCAGCACCGGACAGGGGGCGCAGCCAGCTTTCTTT.

V is TRBV24-1 and J is TRBJ1-2; TRBD1 is a possible D gene (5 bases). V lost 2 bases and J lost 2, with 8 bases in between. Germline V gene data show CDR1 as KGHDR and CDR2 as SFDVKD. The length of the CDR3 is 14 residues. The CDR3 reads CATSDSPGNYGYTF. DNA for the CDR3: TGTGCCACCAGTGATTCCCCAGGGAACTATGGCTACACCTTC.

J is TRBJ1-1 and V is TRBV5-5, with TRBD1 identical over 9 bases. Germline V CDR1 and CDR2: SGHKS, YYEKEE (reference sequence). This CDR3 is built from 15 residues. The ends lost 1 base at V and 3 bases at J; junction bases unmatched: 4. CDR3 loop: CASSLRDRVDTEAFF. In DNA form, the CDR3 reads TGTGCCAGCAGCTTGAGGGACAGGGTCGACACTGAAGCTTTCTTT.

The V call is TRBV6-5, the J call TRBJ2-1, with D tentatively TRBD1 (6 bases). The germline gives CDR1 MNHEY, CDR2 SVGAGI. The CDR3 runs 12 residues. V lost 6 bases and J 6 bases, leaving 9 bases between the germline ends. The CDR3 reads CASRSQGNEQFF. The CDR3 region has the DNA TGTGCCAGCAGGTCACAGGGCAATGAGCAGTTCTTC.

This clone was picked up one time. This sequence joins TRBV3-1 (or the pseudogene TRBV3-2) and TRBJ2-1; the D is unclear. Germline V CDR1 and CDR2: LGHDT, YNNKEL (reference sequence). V dropped 0 bases and J dropped 5 bases, with 17 bases sitting between them. The CDR3 spans 17 residues. CDR3 region: CASSQEGDTRYHNEQFF. CDR3 DNA sequence: TGTGCCAGCAGCCAAGAAGGAGATACACGTTATCACAATGAGCAGTTCTTC.

The J gene is TRBJ2-7, the V gene TRBV5-1; 10 positions match TRBD1. Germline lookup yields CDR1 SGHRS and CDR2 YFSETQ. This CDR3 contains 14 residues. V was pared by 4 bases and J by 2 bases, with 3 bases of the junction left unmatched. The CDR3 sequence is CASSAGQGTYEQYF. As DNA, the CDR3 is TGCGCCAGCAGCGCGGGACAGGGGACCTACGAGCAGTACTTC.

The chain recombines TRBV6-2 or TRBV6-3 with TRBJ2-5; the D gene is possibly TRBD2 (5 bases). The V end lost 6 bases, the J end lost 4 bases, and 12 bases lay between the germline ends. CDR1 MNHEY and CDR2 SVGEGT come from the germline V gene. This CDR3 is built from 13 residues. This CDR3 reads CASRYSGRETQYF. The CDR3, as DNA: TGTGCCAGCAGGTACAGTGGGAGAGAGACCCAGTACTTC.

The chain joins TRBV6-2 or TRBV6-3 to TRBJ1-3; D not certain. The CDR3 contains 15 residues. Trimming cost V 3 bases and J 8 bases, with 17 bases left between them. CDR1 is MNHEY and CDR2 is SVGEGT in the germline V gene. The CDR3 is CASSYSRTSYDTIYF. The CDR3 DNA sequence: TGTGCCAGCAGTTATAGTCGGACTTCATACGACACCATATATTTT.